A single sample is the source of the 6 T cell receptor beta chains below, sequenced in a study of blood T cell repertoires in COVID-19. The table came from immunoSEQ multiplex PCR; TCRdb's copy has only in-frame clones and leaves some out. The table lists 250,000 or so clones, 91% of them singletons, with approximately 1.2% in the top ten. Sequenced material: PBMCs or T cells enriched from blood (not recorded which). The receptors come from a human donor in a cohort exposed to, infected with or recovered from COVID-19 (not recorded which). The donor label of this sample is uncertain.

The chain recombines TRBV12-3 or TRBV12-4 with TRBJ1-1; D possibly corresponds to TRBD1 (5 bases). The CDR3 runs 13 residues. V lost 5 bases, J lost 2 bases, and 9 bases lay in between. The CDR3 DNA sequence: TGTGCCAGCAGTGAAACAGGTAACACTGAAGCTTTCTTT. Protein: CASSETGNTEAFF.

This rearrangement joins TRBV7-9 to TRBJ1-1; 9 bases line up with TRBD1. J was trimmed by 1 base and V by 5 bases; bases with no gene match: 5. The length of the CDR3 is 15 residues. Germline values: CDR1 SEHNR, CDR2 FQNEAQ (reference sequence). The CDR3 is CASSAQDRGNTEAFF. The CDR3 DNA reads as TGTGCCAGCAGCGCGCAGGACAGGGGGAACACTGAAGCTTTCTTT.

CDR3 sequence (DNA): TGTGCCATCAGTGAGTCGGGGGGTTACACTGAAGCTTTCTTT. It specifies CAISESGGYTEAFF. This chain connects TRBV10-3 to TRBJ1-1; D is possibly TRBD1 (5 bases). CDR3 length: 14 residues. Germline CDR1 reads ENHRY; CDR2 reads SYGVKD. Deletions cut 0 bases from V and 3 bases from J, with 8 bases between.

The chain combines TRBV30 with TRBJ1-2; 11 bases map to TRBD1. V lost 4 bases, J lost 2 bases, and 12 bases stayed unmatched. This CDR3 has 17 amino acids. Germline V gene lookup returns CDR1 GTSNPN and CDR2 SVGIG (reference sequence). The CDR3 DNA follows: TGTGCCTGGACAAGAAACCGGGACAGGGGGTTCAACTATGGCTACACCTTC. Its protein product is CAWTRNRDRGFNYGYTF. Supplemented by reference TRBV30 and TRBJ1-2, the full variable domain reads SQTIHQWPATLVQPVGSPLSLECTVEGTSNPNLYWYRQAAGRGLQLLFYSVGIGQISSEVPQNLSASRPQDRQFILSSKKLLLSDSGFYLCAWTRNRDRGFNYGYTFGSGTRLTVV.

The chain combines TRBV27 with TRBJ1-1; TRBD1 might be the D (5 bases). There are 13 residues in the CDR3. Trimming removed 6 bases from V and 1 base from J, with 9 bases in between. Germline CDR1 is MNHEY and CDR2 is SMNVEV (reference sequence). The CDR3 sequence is CASSRTRNTEAFF. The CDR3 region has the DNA TGTGCCAGCAGCCGGACAAGGAACACTGAAGCTTTCTTT.

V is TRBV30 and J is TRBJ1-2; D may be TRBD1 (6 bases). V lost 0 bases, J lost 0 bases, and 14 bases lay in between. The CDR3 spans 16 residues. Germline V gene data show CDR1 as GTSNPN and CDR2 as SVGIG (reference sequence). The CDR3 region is CAWSVPGPGANYGYTF. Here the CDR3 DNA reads TGTGCCTGGAGTGTACCAGGTCCAGGGGCTAACTATGGCTACACCTTC.